The 20 T cell receptor beta chains in this list originate from one sample, sequenced in a study of T-cell reconstitution after alpha-beta-depleted transplantation in children. Unique molecular identifiers tagged the TCRbeta library. Each CDR3 protein gets one entry after TCRdb re-called the PCR reads with MiXCR. The repertoire has 350,000 to 400,000 distinct CDR3 sequences, roughly 22% of them found once; the top ten carry around 3.9%. Sequencing was performed on PBMCs from the stem cell graft donor, taken from the stem cell graft. The receptor set was obtained from a human donor who donated a stem cell graft to a child with acute myeloid leukemia.

This clonotype was observed a few times. The rearrangement joins TRBV28 to TRBJ2-1; 7 nucleotides agree with TRBD2. CDR1 and CDR2 (germline): MDHEN, SYDVKM. The CDR3 length is 16 residues. The trim removed 6 bases at V and 0 bases at J, leaving 8 bases unmatched. CDR3 DNA: TGTGCCAGCAGACTGCCTCGGGGGGACTCCTACAATGAGCAGTTCTTC. It encodes CASRLPRGDSYNEQFF.

The V and J genes are TRBV2 and TRBJ1-1; 9 nucleotides match TRBD1. V dropped 11 bases and J dropped 7; count of bases not matched to a gene: 8. This CDR3 is 12 amino acids long. The germline V gene has CDR1 SNHLY and CDR2 FYNNEI. The CDR3 reads CAPLGQGGEAFF. CDR3 bases: TGTGCCCCCCTGGGACAGGGCGGTGAAGCTTTCTTT.

There are a few counts of this clonotype. The chain recombines TRBV4-3 with TRBJ2-7; D uncertain. Germline CDR1 and CDR2: LGHNA and YSLEER. V lost 0 bases and J 1 base, leaving 19 bases between the germline ends. The CDR3 runs 18 residues. The CDR3 here is CASSQDVLIDTGSYEQYF. The CDR3, as DNA: TGCGCCAGCAGCCAAGATGTCCTCATTGACACTGGTTCCTACGAGCAGTACTTC.

V is TRBV21-1 and J is TRBJ2-7; the table's D call, TRBD1, has no DNA check behind it. TRBV21-1 is labeled a pseudogene. This CDR3 has 10 amino acids. The CDR3: CARVRGLQYF. CDR3 nucleotides: TGTGCCCGGGTTCGGGGGCTGCAGTACTTC.

The chain uses TRBV11-2 and TRBJ1-1; D is ambiguous. Trimming shortened V by 0 bases and J by 11 bases, and 13 bases separated the two germline ends. This CDR3 comprises 13 residues. Germline V gives CDR1 SGHAT, CDR2 FQNNGV. Written as DNA, the CDR3 is TGTGCCAGCAGCTTAGATCGCGGGGTTCTGGCTTTCTTT. This translates into CASSLDRGVLAFF.

This chain joins TRBV29-1 and TRBJ1-3; 8 nucleotides agree with TRBD1. Per germline, CDR1 SQVTM and CDR2 ANQGSEA. Trimming took 3 bases from V and 1 from J; bases not matched to a gene: 5. The CDR3 extends over 15 amino acids. CDR3 sequence (DNA): TGCAGCGTTGAGTACAGGGGGTCATCTGGAAACACCATATATTTT. As protein: CSVEYRGSSGNTIYF.

The V gene is TRBV7-2, the J gene TRBJ2-3; no clear D gene. The CDR3 has 15 amino acids. Germline V gene sequence: CDR1 SGHTA, CDR2 FQGNSA. Deletions cut 1 base from V and 1 base from J, with 9 bases between. CDR3 DNA sequence: TGTGCCAGCAGCTTAGTAGGTGAAGGCACAGATACGCAGTATTTT. This sequence encodes CASSLVGEGTDTQYF.

This clonotype turned up a few times. This sequence joins TRBV6-2 or TRBV6-3 and TRBJ1-5, with unresolved D. The CDR3 runs to 11 residues. In germline, CDR1 is MNHEY, CDR2 SVGEGT. V lost 2 bases to trimming and J lost 6 bases, with 2 bases between them. CDR3 protein: CASSYPQPQHF. CDR3 bases: TGTGCCAGCAGTTACCCTCAGCCCCAGCATTTT.

In this sample, this clonotype turned up a few times. This rearrangement joins TRBV4-2 to TRBJ2-1; perhaps TRBD2 as D (5 bases). V lost 0 bases to trimming and J lost 4 bases, with 16 bases between them. This CDR3 has 17 residues. CDR1 and CDR2 (germline): LGHNA, YNFKEQ. DNA for the CDR3: TGTGCCAGCAGCCAAGATCGGGCGGGCCCACCATACAATGAGCAGTTCTTC. Its protein is CASSQDRAGPPYNEQFF.

This rearrangement joins TRBV12-3 or TRBV12-4 to TRBJ2-5; 7 bases align to TRBD1. V trimming: 2 bases; J trimming: 5 bases; junction bases outside the gene matches: 8. The CDR3 has 15 residues. CDR3 nucleotide sequence: TGTGCCAGCAGTTTACGGAAACAGGGGCAGGAGACCCAGTACTTC. This sequence encodes CASSLRKQGQETQYF.

J is TRBJ2-1 and V is TRBV6-2 or TRBV6-3; TRBD2 agrees at 9 bases. Trimming at V came to 6 bases and at J to 2 bases, leaving 2 bases not matched to a gene. This CDR3 contains 14 residues. Per germline, CDR1 MNHEY and CDR2 SVGEGT. The CDR3 loop is CASRIAGAYNEQFF. CDR3 DNA sequence: TGTGCCAGCAGAATAGCGGGAGCCTACAATGAGCAGTTCTTC.

This chain joins TRBV11-3 and TRBJ1-3; D unclear. The ends were cut back, 5 bases at V and 3 bases at J, with 11 bases in the middle. This CDR3 contains 14 residues. The germline V gene has CDR1 SGHNT and CDR2 YENEEA. This chain's CDR3 is CASSQDGFGNTIYF. CDR3 DNA sequence: TGTGCCAGCAGCCAGGACGGCTTTGGAAACACCATATATTTT.

This clonotype was detected a few times. V gene TRBV7-2 combines with J gene TRBJ1-4; 7 bases match TRBD1. Germline CDR1 is SGHTA and CDR2 is FQGNSA. Germline trimming cut 5 bases from V and 4 bases from J; bases unmatched to any gene: 4. This CDR3 contains 14 residues. This CDR3 reads CASSAGTVNEKLFF. CDR3 coding DNA: TGTGCCAGCAGCGCCGGGACAGTTAATGAAAAACTGTTTTTT.

The sample holds a few counts of this clonotype. The chain carries TRBV5-6 and TRBJ2-7; 13 positions match TRBD2. V lost 4 bases to trimming and J lost 6 bases; unmatched junction nucleotides: 7. The CDR3 covers 15 residues. Germline V gene data show CDR1 as SGHDT and CDR2 as YYEEEE. CDR3 loop: CASSLGTSGISEQYF. The CDR3 region has the DNA TGTGCCAGCAGCCTAGGGACTAGCGGGATTAGCGAGCAGTACTTC.

There are a few counts of this clonotype. The chain links TRBV7-3 to TRBJ2-7; D assignment may be TRBD1 or TRBD2 (5 bases each). Germline CDR1 is SGHTA and CDR2 is FQGTGA. Trimming removed 7 bases from V and 2 bases from J, with 18 bases in between. The CDR3 is made up of 15 amino acids. CDR3 coding DNA: TGTGCCAGCAACTATTGGGGCAGGGACCCCTACGAGCAGTACTTC. Protein sequence: CASNYWGRDPYEQYF.

This clonotype has only a few counts. V is TRBV7-6 and J is TRBJ2-7, with a tentative D call TRBD2 (7 bases). Trimming cost V 1 base and J 2 bases, with 18 bases left between them. The germline gives CDR1 SGHVS, CDR2 FNYEAQ. The CDR3 runs 17 residues. The CDR3 protein is CASSLGQGTGGTYEQYF. In DNA form, the CDR3 reads TGTGCCAGCAGCTTAGGGCAGGGGACGGGAGGTACCTACGAGCAGTACTTC.

This clonotype has just a few counts. The chain links TRBV20-1 to TRBJ2-7; D ambiguous. Trimming removed 6 bases at V and 2 bases at J, with 20 bases between. The germline V gene has CDR1 DFQATT and CDR2 SNEGSKA (reference sequence). CDR3 length equals 15 residues. In nucleotides, the CDR3 is TGCAGTGCACCAGGACCGACCAATGGGACCTACGAGCAGTACTTC. Amino acids: CSAPGPTNGTYEQYF.

This clonotype was counted a few times. The chain has TRBV2 and TRBJ1-1; the match to TRBD1 covers 8 bases. Germline loops: CDR1 SNHLY, CDR2 FYNNEI. The CDR3 runs to 14 residues. The V segment lost 6 bases and the J segment 2 bases; nucleotides outside the gene matches: 5. CDR3 DNA sequence: TGTGCCAGCAGGAAAGGGACAGGAAACACTGAAGCTTTCTTT. Translated, it gives CASRKGTGNTEAFF.

This clonotype came up a few times. This chain connects TRBV5-1 to TRBJ2-1, with D possibly matching TRBD1 (6 bases). Germline V gene sequence: CDR1 SGHRS, CDR2 YFSETQ. The CDR3 is 15 residues long. V was cut by 4 bases and J by 8 bases, with 19 bases left in between. The CDR3 protein is CASSRSGGGFHEQFF. For the CDR3, the DNA is TGCGCCAGCAGCCGCTCTGGGGGCGGCTTCCATGAGCAGTTCTTC.

The V and J genes are TRBV20-1 and TRBJ2-1, with D possibly TRBD2 on 5 matching bases. CDR3 length: 16 residues. CDR1 DFQATT and CDR2 SNEGSKA come from the germline V gene (reference sequence). Trimming shortened V by 2 bases and J by 3 bases, and 17 bases separated the two germline ends. The CDR3 DNA sequence: TGCAGTGCTAGATCCTCGGTCCAGCGGTACTACAATGAGCAGTTCTTC. Amino acid sequence: CSARSSVQRYYNEQFF.